The 11 T cell receptor beta chains given below trace back to one sample, sequenced in a study of shared clonotypes between healthy human individuals. Sequencing was performed with immunoSEQ multiplex PCR; in TCRdb, only in-frame clones are kept and a portion is missing. Here the sample spans fewer than 1.6 million clones, around 98.5% being singletons. Input material: naive CD4+ T cells sorted from blood. Specified subset: CD45RA+ positively selected. These receptors were collected from a man aged 25 to 40 in good health.

About this clone itself: Other nucleotide sequences in the sample specify the same CDR3. The chain is built from TRBV5-1 and TRBJ2-1; 7 bases are a match to TRBD1. Germline V gene data show CDR1 as SGHRS and CDR2 as YFSETQ. The V and J ends lost 0 bases and 0 bases, in that order; junction bases with no gene match: 3. The CDR3 has 16 residues. Written as DNA, the CDR3 is TGCGCCAGCAGCTTGGGGGGACAGTCCTCCTACAATGAGCAGTTCTTC. It specifies CASSLGGQSSYNEQFF. Full variable domain (remainder filled in from reference TRBV5-1 and TRBJ2-1): KAGVTQTPRYLIKTRGQQVTLSCSPISGHRSVSWYQQTPGQGLQFLFEYFSETQRNKGNFPGRFSGRQFSNSRSEMNVSTLELGDSALYLCASSLGGQSSYNEQFFGPGTRLTVL.

This clone was seen a handful of times. The identical CDR3 is also encoded by other nucleotide sequences in the sample. Here the CDR3 DNA reads TGCGCCAGCAGCTTGGATAGCACAGATACGCAGTATTTT. Its translation: CASSLDSTDTQYF. This chain joins TRBV5-1 and TRBJ2-3; no clear D gene. Trimming left V 0 bases short and J 0 bases short, with 2 bases between. This CDR3 is 13 amino acids long. Germline-derived CDR1 and CDR2 are SGHRS and YFSETQ.

The chain links TRBV20-1 to TRBJ1-1; 7 bases match TRBD1. CDR3 length: 11 residues. Germline V CDR1 and CDR2: DFQATT, SNEGSKA (reference sequence). The CDR3, as DNA: TGCAGGGAGGGCAGGGGGGAAGAAGCTTTCTTT. This encodes CREGRGEEAFF.

The rearrangement joins TRBV7-2 to TRBJ2-5; TRBD2 aligns across 7 bases. Germline assignment: CDR1 SGHTA and CDR2 FQGNSA. The CDR3 is 14 amino acids. Trimming removed 1 base from V and 5 bases from J; junction bases left unmatched: 4. The CDR3 is CASSLGLAHETQYF. As DNA, the CDR3 is TGTGCCAGCAGCTTAGGACTAGCACACGAGACCCAGTACTTC.

The J gene is TRBJ1-4, the V gene TRBV28; perhaps TRBD1 as D (5 bases). The V end was cut by 8 bases, the J end by 1 base, with 17 bases between. Germline V gene lookup returns CDR1 MDHEN and CDR2 SYDVKM. This CDR3 contains 16 residues. The CDR3 region is CASLSTAPGTNEKLFF. The CDR3 nucleotides read TGTGCCAGCCTGTCGACAGCGCCTGGAACTAATGAAAAACTGTTTTTT.

The CDR3 sequence is CASSNRHSGANVLTF. The CDR3 DNA reads as TGTGCCAGCAGTAACAGGCACTCTGGGGCCAACGTCCTGACTTTC. The chain carries TRBV5-6 and TRBJ2-6, with D maybe TRBD1 (5 bases). Germline CDR1 reads SGHDT; CDR2 reads YYEEEE. The CDR3 is 15 residues long. Trimming removed 5 bases at V and 0 bases at J, with 9 bases between.

This chain links TRBV27 with TRBJ2-7, with TRBD2 matching over 14 bases. Germline V lookup: CDR1 MNHEY, CDR2 SMNVEV (reference sequence). The J segment lost 0 bases and the V segment lost 4 bases, leaving 5 bases of the junction unmatched. The CDR3 spans 17 residues. The CDR3 here is CASSSGLAGGLSYEQYF. As DNA, the CDR3 is TGTGCCAGCAGTTCCGGACTAGCGGGAGGACTCTCCTACGAGCAGTACTTC.

The chain is built from TRBV5-1 and TRBJ1-1; D is uncertain. The V end lost 1 base, the J end lost 5 bases, and 15 bases lay between the germline ends. The V gene's germline CDR1 is SGHRS and CDR2 YFSETQ. CDR3 length: 15 amino acids. For the CDR3, the DNA is TGCGCCAGCAGCTTGACCCTCCGGCTGAGTACTGAAGCTTTCTTT. Encoded protein: CASSLTLRLSTEAFF. Full variable domain (outside the CDR3, taken from reference TRBV5-1 and TRBJ1-1): KAGVTQTPRYLIKTRGQQVTLSCSPISGHRSVSWYQQTPGQGLQFLFEYFSETQRNKGNFPGRFSGRQFSNSRSEMNVSTLELGDSALYLCASSLTLRLSTEAFFGQGTRLTVV.

The genes are TRBV2 and TRBJ2-7; the match to TRBD2 covers 11 bases. The CDR3 has 15 residues. Trimming removed 4 bases from V and 2 bases from J; junction bases left unmatched: 4. The germline V gene encodes CDR1 SNHLY and CDR2 FYNNEI. This chain's CDR3 is CASSATSGIAYEQYF. The CDR3, as DNA: TGTGCCAGCAGTGCGACTAGCGGGATTGCCTACGAGCAGTACTTC.

This chain links TRBV19 with TRBJ2-1; 16 positions match TRBD2. There are 16 residues in the CDR3. V shed 7 bases and J 9 bases; nucleotides not matched to a gene: 9. CDR1 is LNHDA and CDR2 is SQIVND in the germline V gene (reference sequence). The DNA for the CDR3 is TGTGCCAGTAAGGGACTAGCGGGAGGGCCAGGACGTGAGCAGTTCTTC. Translation: CASKGLAGGPGREQFF.

J is TRBJ1-1 and V is TRBV18; possibly TRBD1 for D (5 bases). The CDR3 extends over 16 amino acids. Germline assignment: CDR1 KGHSH and CDR2 LQKENI. V lost 2 bases and J lost 0, with 13 bases in between. CDR3 in DNA: TGTGCCAGCTCACCAGTCGGAGGGGCCATGAACACTGAAGCTTTCTTT. Translated, it gives CASSPVGGAMNTEAFF.